These T cell receptor beta chains were read from a single sample in a study of PD-1 blockade in classical Hodgkin lymphoma. Only in-frame clones appear in the TCRdb table, and some are missing; sequencing was by immunoSEQ multiplex PCR. Of roughly 29,000 clones listed, less than 85% are singletons. The material sequenced was CD4+ T cells from blood, taken before the fourth cycle of nivolumab. The receptors derive from a human donor with classical Hodgkin lymphoma. The CDR3 runs from the conserved cysteine through the conserved F or W. A D gene is named only where the DNA matches it firmly. The listing skips clone size in some rows; elsewhere it reads once, few, many or a size class.

D: TRBD1
V: TRBV7-2
J: TRBJ1-2
size: NA
DNA: TGTGCCAGCAGCTTATGGTGGGGCAGGGGGCAAAATGGCTACACCTTC
CDR3: CASSLWWGRGQNGYTF

D: TRBD1
V: TRBV5-5
J: TRBJ2-7
size: NA
DNA: TGTGCCAGCAGCAAGGGACAGGGGTCCTACGAGCAGTACTTC
CDR3: CASSKGQGSYEQYF

D: NA
V: TRBV29-1
J: TRBJ2-3
size: NA
DNA: TGCAGCGGCCGGGAAATCACAGATACGCAGTATTTT
CDR3: CSGREITDTQYF

D: TRBD1
V: TRBV19
J: TRBJ1-5
size: NA
DNA: TGTGCCAGTAGTATAGCTGGACAGGGCGGGCAGCCCCAGCATTTT
CDR3: CASSIAGQGGQPQHF

D: NA
V: TRBV11-3
J: TRBJ2-1
size: NA
DNA: TGTGCCAGCAGCCCAGGGGACTCCAATGAGCAGTTCTTC
CDR3: CASSPGDSNEQFF

D: NA
V: TRBV6-5
J: TRBJ1-5
size: NA
DNA: TGTGCCAGCTCCACCCTCCCTTCGGGGCCCCAGCATTTT
CDR3: CASSTLPSGPQHF

D: NA
V: TRBV30
J: TRBJ2-1
size: once
DNA: TGTGCCTGGAGTGTACCTCACGGGCACTACAATGAGCAGTTCTTC
CDR3: CAWSVPHGHYNEQFF

D: TRBD2
V: TRBV6-4
J: TRBJ2-7
size: NA
DNA: TGTGCCAGCAGTGACTCCCGAGGCGGGAGCCCCTACGAGCAGTACTTC
CDR3: CASSDSRGGSPYEQYF

D: NA
V: TRBV7-9
J: TRBJ1-1
size: NA
DNA: TGTGCCAGCAGCTTATTATACAGACAGGTAGAAGCTTTCTTT
CDR3: CASSLLYRQVEAFF

D: NA
V: TRBV6-6
J: TRBJ1-1
size: NA
DNA: TGTGCCAGCTTCCGGAGGGAGGTGTTTACTGAAGCTTTCTTT
CDR3: CASFRREVFTEAFF

D: TRBD2
V: TRBV5-8
J: TRBJ2-5
size: once
DNA: TGTGCCAGCAGCTTGGGACTAGCGGAGACCCAGTACTTC
CDR3: CASSLGLAETQYF

D: TRBD1
V: TRBV7-2
J: TRBJ2-1
size: NA
DNA: TGTGCCAGCAGCCCCCGGGACAGGGGTGGCGATGAGCAGTTCTTC
CDR3: CASSPRDRGGDEQFF

D: TRBD1
V: TRBV5-4
J: TRBJ1-6
size: once
DNA: TGTGCCCGCCGGGGGGCCGGGGGGCAGGGGGATAATTCACCCCTCCACTTT
CDR3: CARRGAGGQGDNSPLHF

D: NA
V: TRBV7-9
J: TRBJ2-1
size: NA
DNA: TGTGCCAGCAGCCCAGCAAGGACTACCCTTCTGGAGCAGTTCTTC
CDR3: CASSPARTTLLEQFF

D: NA
V: TRBV18
J: TRBJ1-1
size: few
DNA: TGTGCCAGCTCACCATTCATTGGGAGGATCACTGAAGCTTTCTTT
CDR3: CASSPFIGRITEAFF

D: NA
V: TRBV6-6
J: TRBJ1-2
size: NA
DNA: TGTGCCAGCAGTCCGTCCGCTAACTATGGCTACACCTTC
CDR3: CASSPSANYGYTF

D: NA
V: TRBV7-6
J: TRBJ2-1
size: NA
DNA: TGTGCCAGCAGTAGCTTGAGGGTGGAGGGGCAGCAGTTCTTC
CDR3: CASSSLRVEGQQFF

D: NA
V: TRBV6-5
J: TRBJ1-1
size: NA
DNA: TGTGCCAGCAGTTACCTTTGGACAAGCATGAACACTGAAGCTTTCTTT
CDR3: CASSYLWTSMNTEAFF

D: TRBD1
V: TRBV7-2
J: TRBJ2-3
size: NA
DNA: TGTGCCAGCAGCCCCCGGGACAGGGGAACCGTGGGGCAGTATTTT
CDR3: CASSPRDRGTVGQYF

D: TRBD1
V: TRBV7-2
J: TRBJ1-5
size: NA
DNA: TGTGCCAGCAGCGGACAGGGGATTTTGGGCAATCAGCCCCAGCATTTT
CDR3: CASSGQGILGNQPQHF

D: NA
V: TRBV21-1
J: TRBJ1-5
size: NA
DNA: TGTGCCAGCAGGGGGACAGTACCCTATAGCAATCAGCCCCAGCATTTT
CDR3: CASRGTVPYSNQPQHF

D: NA
V: TRBV2
J: TRBJ1-2
size: NA
DNA: TGTGCCAGCAGTGCAGGGTCACGTGCCCGAACAGCCAACTATGGCTACACCTTC
CDR3: CASSAGSRARTANYGYTF